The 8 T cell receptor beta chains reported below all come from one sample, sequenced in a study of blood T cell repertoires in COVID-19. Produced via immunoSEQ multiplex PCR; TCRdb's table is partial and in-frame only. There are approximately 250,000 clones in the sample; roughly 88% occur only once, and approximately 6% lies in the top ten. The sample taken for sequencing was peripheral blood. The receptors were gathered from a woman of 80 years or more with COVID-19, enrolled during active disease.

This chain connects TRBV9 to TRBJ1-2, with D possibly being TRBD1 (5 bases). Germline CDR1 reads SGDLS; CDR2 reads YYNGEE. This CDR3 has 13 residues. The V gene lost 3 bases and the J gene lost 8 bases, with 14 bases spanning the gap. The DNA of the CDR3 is TGTGCCAGCAGCGCAGGGCGTTCGGGCGGCTACACCTTC. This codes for CASSAGRSGGYTF.

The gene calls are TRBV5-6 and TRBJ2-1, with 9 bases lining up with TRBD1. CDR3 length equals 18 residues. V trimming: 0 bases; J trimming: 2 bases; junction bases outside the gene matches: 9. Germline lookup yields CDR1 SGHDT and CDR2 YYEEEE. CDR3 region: CASSLVGTGLRPYNEQFF. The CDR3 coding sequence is TGTGCCAGCAGCTTGGTGGGGACAGGGTTACGTCCCTACAATGAGCAGTTCTTC.

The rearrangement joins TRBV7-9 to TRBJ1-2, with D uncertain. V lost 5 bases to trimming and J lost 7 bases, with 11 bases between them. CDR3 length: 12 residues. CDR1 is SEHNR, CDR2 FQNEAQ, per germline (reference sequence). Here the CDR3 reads CASSRGVGGYTF. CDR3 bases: TGTGCCAGCAGCCGTGGAGTTGGTGGCTACACCTTC.

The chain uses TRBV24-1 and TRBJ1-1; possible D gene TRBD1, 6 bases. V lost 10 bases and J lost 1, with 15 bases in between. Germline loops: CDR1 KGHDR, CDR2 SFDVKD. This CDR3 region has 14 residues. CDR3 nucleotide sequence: TGTGCCACTCTCGGGGGGCCGGGGAACACTGAAGCTTTCTTT. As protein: CATLGGPGNTEAFF.

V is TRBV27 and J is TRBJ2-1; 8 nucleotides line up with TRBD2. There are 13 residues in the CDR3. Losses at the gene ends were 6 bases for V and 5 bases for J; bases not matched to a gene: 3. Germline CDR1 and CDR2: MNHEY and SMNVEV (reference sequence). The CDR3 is CASRLAVNNEQFF. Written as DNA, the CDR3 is TGTGCCAGCAGACTAGCGGTTAACAATGAGCAGTTCTTC.

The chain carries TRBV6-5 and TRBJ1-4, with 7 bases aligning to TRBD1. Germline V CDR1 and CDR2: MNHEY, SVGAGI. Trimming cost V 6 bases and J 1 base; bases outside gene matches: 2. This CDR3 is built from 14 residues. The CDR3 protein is CASRRDRTNEKLFF. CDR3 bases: TGTGCCAGCAGGCGGGACAGAACTAATGAAAAACTGTTTTTT.

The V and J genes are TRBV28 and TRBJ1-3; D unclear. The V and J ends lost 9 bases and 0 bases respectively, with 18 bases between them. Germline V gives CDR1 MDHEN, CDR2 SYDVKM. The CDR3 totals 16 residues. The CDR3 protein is CASARGLDLSGNTIYF. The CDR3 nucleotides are TGTGCCAGTGCGCGGGGATTAGATCTCTCTGGAAACACCATATATTTT.

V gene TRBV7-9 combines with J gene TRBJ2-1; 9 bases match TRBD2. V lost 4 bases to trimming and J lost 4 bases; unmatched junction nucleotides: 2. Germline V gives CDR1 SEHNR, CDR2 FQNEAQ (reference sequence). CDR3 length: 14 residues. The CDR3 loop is CASSWTSEYNEQFF. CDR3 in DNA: TGTGCCAGCAGCTGGACTAGCGAATACAATGAGCAGTTCTTC.